This record concerns one T cell receptor (beta chain) sequence. This same CDR3 is encoded by further DNA sequences in the sample. These data originate in a study of CD8+ T cells in alopecia areata. RNA was isolated and reverse transcribed to cDNA, the sequencing template. The protocol was immunoSEQ multiplex PCR, while the TCRdb copy is restricted to in-frame clones and leaves out a portion. The data hold about 150,000 clones, with 45% to 55% observed a single time. The source was CD8+ T cells sorted from blood, collected at week 0. The TCR sequence derives from a human donor with alopecia areata.

This chain's CDR3 is CAWSVRDNYEQYF. In DNA, the CDR3 is TGTGCCTGGAGTGTTCGGGACAACTATGAGCAGTACTTC. The chain recombines TRBV30 with TRBJ2-7, with a tentative D call TRBD1 (6 bases). The CDR3 runs to 13 residues. V was shortened by 0 bases and J by 7 bases, with 13 bases between the two germline ends. CDR1 and CDR2 from the germline V gene are GTSNPN and SVGIG (reference sequence).